These 10 T cell receptor beta chains came from one sample sequenced in a study of T cell clonality in common variable immunodeficiency. Some clones are missing from TCRdb's copy, which holds only in-frame ones; the method was immunoSEQ multiplex PCR. The sample presents tens of thousands of clones, none singletons. The material sequenced was peripheral blood mononuclear cells. The receptors originated from a person aged 18 to 70 in good health.

This clone was seen at least ten times. CDR3 protein: CSARGQGRYNEQFF. CDR3 DNA (partial): TGCAGTGCTCGCGGACAGGGGCGATACAATGAG. The rearrangement links TRBV20-1 to TRBJ2-1; TRBD1 matches at 9 bases. The sequenced fragment ends 3 residues before the CDR3 boundary, so the rest is inferred from the germline J gene. CDR3 length: 14 residues. Germline V gene lookup returns CDR1 DFQATT and CDR2 SNEGSKA (reference sequence). V was clipped by 5 bases and J by 4 bases; unmatched bases: 6.

In its sample, this clone was seen many times. From the germline J gene comes the end of the CDR3, since the read stops 3 residues before it. V and J are TRBV7-2 and TRBJ2-2, with D unclear. The CDR3 is 12 amino acids. V was pared by 5 bases and J by 6 bases, with 7 bases between. Germline V gene lookup returns CDR1 SGHTA and CDR2 FQGNSA. CDR3 bases read: TGTGCCAGCAGCCTAGAGGCCGGGGAG. The encoded protein is CASSLEAGE. The complete CDR3 protein is CASSLEAGELFF.

This clone was seen at least ten times. The read ends 3 residues before the CDR3 terminus; that terminus is restored from the germline J gene. This chain uses TRBV20-1 with TRBJ1-1; 10 positions agree with TRBD1. The germline V gene has CDR1 DFQATT and CDR2 SNEGSKA (reference sequence). Trimming took 6 bases from V and 5 from J; bases not matched to a gene: 9. The CDR3 totals 14 residues. The CDR3 DNA, read in part, is TGCAGTGCCTCTACGGACAGGGGGAATACTGAA. It translates to CSASTDRGNTE. The full CDR3 protein reads CSASTDRGNTEAFF.

This clone appeared many times. The missing CDR3 end, 3 residues past where the read stops, is filled in from the germline J gene. V usage is TRBV7-2 and J usage is TRBJ2-1; 11 bases are shared with TRBD2. The CDR3 is 18 amino acids. The germline gives CDR1 SGHTA, CDR2 FQGNSA. V was pared by 0 bases and J by 5 bases, with 9 bases of the junction left unmatched. The sequenced CDR3 bases are TGTGCCAGCAGCTTAGCGATTATAGCGGGAGGGAGACACAATGAG. Its protein product is CASSLAIIAGGRHNE. The full CDR3 reads CASSLAIIAGGRHNEQFF. Complete variable domain (other parts from reference TRBV7-2 and TRBJ2-1): GAGVSQSPSNKVTEKGKDVELRCDPISGHTALYWYRQSLGQGLEFLIYFQGNSAPDKSGLPSDRFSAERTGGSVSTLTIQRTQQEDSAVYLCASSLAIIAGGRHNEQFFGPGTRLTVL.

This clone was picked up many times. The sequenced fragment ends 3 residues before the CDR3 boundary, so the rest is inferred from the germline J gene. The chain is built from TRBV7-2 and TRBJ2-2; 11 bases line up with TRBD2. Germline V gene lookup returns CDR1 SGHTA and CDR2 FQGNSA. The V and J ends lost 0 bases and 7 bases, in that order; junction bases with no gene match: 10. The CDR3 sequence is 18 residues long. CDR3 bases read: TGTGCCAGCAGCTTAGCGCCTCTAGCGGGAGGAACTCGCGGGGAG. It encodes CASSLAPLAGGTRGE. The whole CDR3 reads CASSLAPLAGGTRGELFF.

This clone was seen ten or more times. The DNA ends 3 residues before the CDR3 does, and the rest of the CDR3 is filled in from the germline J gene. The genes are TRBV30 and TRBJ2-6; 7 bases map to TRBD1. J gave up 2 bases and V 5 bases, and 6 bases lay outside the gene matches. CDR1 and CDR2 from the germline V gene are GTSNPN and SVGIG (reference sequence). CDR3 length: 15 residues. CDR3 bases read: TGTGCCTGGGGTAGACAGGGTGCTGGGGCCAACGTC. Protein: CAWGRQGAGANV. The CDR3 reads in full as CAWGRQGAGANVLTF.

Note on this clone: The CDR3 end lies 3 residues beyond the end of the read and is filled in from the germline J gene. The rearrangement uses TRBV5-1 and TRBJ2-7; 7 bases are a match to TRBD2. The CDR3 spans 15 residues. The V segment lost 1 base and the J segment 4 bases; nucleotides outside the gene matches: 8. Germline V lookup: CDR1 SGHRS, CDR2 YFSETQ. Partial CDR3 DNA: TGCGCCAGCAGCTTGACTTGGGGGGGAGGATACGAG. Translating it yields CASSLTWGGGYE. The whole CDR3 is CASSLTWGGGYEQYF.

In its sample, this clone was seen many times. CDR3 in amino acids: CASSRNRGNYGYTF. The CDR3 bases that were read are TGTGCCAGCAGCCGGAACAGGGGTAACTATGGC. This chain uses TRBV14 with TRBJ1-2; 7 bases are a match to TRBD1. The sequenced fragment ends 3 residues before the CDR3 boundary, so the rest is inferred from the germline J gene. This CDR3 has 14 amino acids. The V gene end was trimmed by 4 bases and the J gene end by 1 base; junction bases not matched to a gene: 3. Per the germline V gene, CDR1 is SGHDN and CDR2 is FVKESK.

This clone occurred many times. The read falls 3 residues short of the CDR3 end, and the missing part is taken from the germline J gene. The chain recombines TRBV29-1 with TRBJ2-6; 8 bases map to TRBD1. Trimming removed 6 bases from V and 0 bases from J; junction bases left unmatched: 13. The germline V gene encodes CDR1 SQVTM and CDR2 ANQGSEA. This CDR3 is built from 18 residues. The CDR3 loop is CSVYLFWTGRSGANVLTF. The CDR3 bases that were read are TGCAGCGTGTACCTATTTTGGACAGGGCGCTCTGGGGCCAACGTC.

Details on this clone: The read falls 3 residues short of the CDR3 end, and the missing part is taken from the germline J gene. The rearrangement links TRBV6-1 to TRBJ1-5; D not resolved. CDR3 length: 15 residues. Germline CDR1 is MNHNS and CDR2 is SASEGT. V was clipped by 2 bases and J by 1 base, with 9 bases between them. CDR3 protein: CASSEPPVSNQPQHF. The covered CDR3 bases are TGTGCCAGCAGTGAACCCCCTGTAAGCAATCAGCCC.